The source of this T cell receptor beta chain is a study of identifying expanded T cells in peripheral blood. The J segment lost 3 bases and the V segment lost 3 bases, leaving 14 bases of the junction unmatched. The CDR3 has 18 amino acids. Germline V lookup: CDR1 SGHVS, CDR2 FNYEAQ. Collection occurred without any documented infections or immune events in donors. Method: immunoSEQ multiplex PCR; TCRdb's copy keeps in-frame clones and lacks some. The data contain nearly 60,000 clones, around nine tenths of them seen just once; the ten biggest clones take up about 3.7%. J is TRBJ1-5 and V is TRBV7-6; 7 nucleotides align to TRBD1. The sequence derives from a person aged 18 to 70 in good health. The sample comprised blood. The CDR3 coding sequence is TGTGCCAGCAGCTTGGTACCCCCCCAGGGGGTACTCAATCAGCCCCAGCATTTT. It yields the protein CASSLVPPQGVLNQPQHF.